Given below is one T cell receptor beta chain in context. Its antigen is not identified. This record belongs to a study of beta chain features in type 1 diabetes. Study-level background: The study examined about 110,000,000 sorted cells across all samples. Whole-study results and caveats: A pattern of fewer insertions and more deletions at VDJ junctions was seen in type 1 diabetes patients. Patients showed naive, central memory and Treg TCRB repertoires that appeared more similar than those of healthy donors.

Trimming left V 10 bases short and J 2 bases short, with 24 bases between. The CDR3 is made up of 16 amino acids. Germline V CDR1 and CDR2: MDHEN, SYDVKM. The investigators reverse transcribed all of the isolated RNA, so they sequenced expressed TCRB transcripts. Sequencing was performed with immunoSEQ multiplex PCR; in TCRdb, only in-frame clones are kept and a portion is missing. This table has roughly 400,000 clones, less than 15% appearing once. The J gene is TRBJ2-7, the V gene TRBV28, with TRBD2 as a possible D gene (6 bases). Sequencing was performed on naive CD4+ T cells from blood. This receptor was taken from a woman aged 18 to 35 in good health. The CDR3 bases are TGTGCCACCAACCTCGGCATCCTGGCGGGACCCTACGAGCAGTACTTC. It encodes CATNLGILAGPYEQYF.